The 28 T cell receptor beta chains listed next were all sequenced from one sample in a study of shared clonotypes between healthy human individuals. Method: immunoSEQ multiplex PCR; TCRdb's copy keeps in-frame clones and lacks some. This table has approximately 2.1 million clones, approximately 93% appearing once. Sequenced input: naive CD4+ T cells from PBMCs. The subset is: CD45RA+ positively selected. The origin of the receptors is a man between 18 and 29 years old in good health. Some clones in this sample may be carry-over from other donors' samples.

A few counts support this clone. The genes are TRBV30 and TRBJ1-4, with 7 bases identical to TRBD1. V shed 3 bases, J shed 3 bases, and the junction held 4 bases outside the gene matches. In germline, CDR1 is GTSNPN, CDR2 SVGIG (reference sequence). The CDR3 extends over 14 amino acids. The CDR3 coding sequence is TGTGCCTGGAGCCGGGACAGCTCTAATGAAAAACTGTTTTTT. Protein: CAWSRDSSNEKLFF.

This chain uses TRBV27 with TRBJ2-7; D is unresolved. The CDR3 totals 15 residues. The germline gives CDR1 MNHEY, CDR2 SMNVEV (reference sequence). V lost 2 bases to trimming and J lost 2 bases, with 13 bases between them. CDR3 in amino acids: CASSLRARSPYEQYF. In DNA, the CDR3 is TGTGCCAGCAGTTTACGGGCCCGAAGTCCCTACGAGCAGTACTTC.

The chain carries TRBV5-1 and TRBJ2-1; D may be TRBD1 (5 bases). The V and J ends lost 4 bases and 6 bases respectively, with 17 bases between them. The CDR3 sequence is 15 residues long. Germline CDR1 reads SGHRS; CDR2 reads YFSETQ. Here the CDR3 DNA reads TGCGCCAGCAGCCCGGTTGAAAGGGGCGGCAATGAGCAGTTCTTC. It specifies CASSPVERGGNEQFF. Supplemented by reference TRBV5-1 and TRBJ2-1, the full variable domain reads KAGVTQTPRYLIKTRGQQVTLSCSPISGHRSVSWYQQTPGQGLQFLFEYFSETQRNKGNFPGRFSGRQFSNSRSEMNVSTLELGDSALYLCASSPVERGGNEQFFGPGTRLTVL.

This sequence joins TRBV5-1 and TRBJ2-1; the match to TRBD2 covers 13 bases. J lost 8 bases, V lost 7 bases, and 12 bases had no gene match. The CDR3 runs to 16 residues. Germline loops: CDR1 SGHRS, CDR2 YFSETQ. CDR3 sequence (DNA): TGCGCCAGCGGAGGGACTAGCGGGACCGTGGTCGATGAGCAGTTCTTC. Translation: CASGGTSGTVVDEQFF.

The chain has TRBV29-1 and TRBJ1-6; 9 bases align to TRBD1. The V gene end was trimmed by 5 bases and the J gene end by 7 bases; junction bases not matched to a gene: 3. CDR3 length: 13 amino acids. Germline V gives CDR1 SQVTM, CDR2 ANQGSEA. In DNA form, the CDR3 reads TGCAGCGTTCGCGGGACAGGGAATTCACCCCTCCACTTT. Protein: CSVRGTGNSPLHF.

V and J are TRBV6-5 and TRBJ2-7; D may be TRBD2 (5 bases). The CDR3 totals 14 residues. Germline-derived CDR1 and CDR2 are MNHEY and SVGAGI. The V and J ends lost 8 bases and 2 bases respectively, with 16 bases between them. Here the CDR3 DNA reads TGTGCCAGCCGCCGCCTGCGGGCTCCCTACGAGCAGTACTTC. Translation gives CASRRLRAPYEQYF.

This sequence joins TRBV29-1 and TRBJ2-3, with D perhaps TRBD1 (6 bases). Germline V gene data show CDR1 as SQVTM and CDR2 as ANQGSEA. CDR3 length: 13 amino acids. V was cut by 7 bases and J by 1 base, with 12 bases left in between. Here the CDR3 DNA reads TGCAGCGGCCGGGACAAACGCACAGATACGCAGTATTTT. Amino acid sequence: CSGRDKRTDTQYF.

The rearrangement uses TRBV6-5 and TRBJ1-2, with 8 bases lining up with TRBD1. The CDR3 is 14 amino acids. Germline lookup yields CDR1 MNHEY and CDR2 SVGAGI. Losses at the gene ends were 5 bases for V and 8 bases for J; bases not matched to a gene: 10. The CDR3 region has the DNA TGTGCCAGCAGTCACTATGACAGGGGAGAGGGCTACACCTTC. Its protein is CASSHYDRGEGYTF.

This clone was counted a single time. This rearrangement joins TRBV6-6 to TRBJ2-7; D unresolved. The length of the CDR3 is 14 residues. Germline V gives CDR1 MNHNY, CDR2 SVGAGI (reference sequence). Trimming shortened V by 6 bases and J by 0 bases, and 12 bases separated the two germline ends. The CDR3 region is CASRPRVGSYEQYF. Written as DNA, the CDR3 is TGTGCCAGCAGGCCCCGGGTCGGCTCCTACGAGCAGTACTTC.

The table lists this clone with a count of one. The chain recombines TRBV5-1 with TRBJ2-3; the D gene is possibly TRBD1 (5 bases). Trimming removed 4 bases at V and 4 bases at J, with 16 bases between. Per germline, CDR1 SGHRS and CDR2 YFSETQ. This CDR3 has 15 residues. The CDR3 sequence: CASSPTRGGADTQYF. CDR3 in DNA: TGCGCCAGCAGCCCCACAAGGGGTGGAGCAGATACGCAGTATTTT.

This clone was observed once. The chain has TRBV5-1 and TRBJ1-1; no definite D call. Germline V gene data show CDR1 as SGHRS and CDR2 as YFSETQ. Trimming took 1 base from V and 3 from J, leaving 22 bases between them. CDR3 length: 18 residues. CDR3 in amino acids: CASSLNGRGPEGDTEAFF. DNA for the CDR3: TGCGCCAGCAGCTTGAACGGGCGCGGCCCCGAGGGCGACACTGAAGCTTTCTTT.

The V and J genes are TRBV4-3 and TRBJ2-2, with a possible D match to TRBD1 (5 bases). V dropped 4 bases and J dropped 4 bases, with 10 bases sitting between them. The CDR3 runs 14 residues. Germline values: CDR1 LGHNA, CDR2 YSLEER. In DNA, the CDR3 is TGCGCCAGCAGCCGAGGACATCGCACCGGGGAGCTGTTTTTT. Protein sequence: CASSRGHRTGELFF.

The V call is TRBV15, the J call TRBJ2-1, with no clear D. CDR3 length equals 11 residues. Trimming removed 4 bases at V and 5 bases at J, with 3 bases between. The V gene's germline CDR1 is LNHNV and CDR2 YYDKDF (reference sequence). The CDR3 loop is CATSKDNEQFF. CDR3 sequence (DNA): TGTGCCACCAGCAAGGACAATGAGCAGTTCTTC.

The CDR3 DNA reads as TGTGCCAGCAGGGACAGGAACACCGGGGAGCTGTTTTTT. The encoded protein is CASRDRNTGELFF. The V gene is TRBV21-1, the J gene TRBJ2-2; TRBD1 is taken as the D call from the table, unchecked against the DNA. TRBV21-1 is designated a pseudogene. The CDR3 is 13 residues long.

The CDR3 sequence: CASSPVAGSYEQYF. The CDR3 nucleotides are TGCGCCAGCAGCCCTGTAGCGGGAAGCTACGAGCAGTACTTC. The genes are TRBV5-1 and TRBJ2-7; TRBD2 matches at 8 bases. The CDR3 loop spans 14 amino acids. Germline CDR1 reads SGHRS; CDR2 reads YFSETQ. Trimming at V came to 4 bases and at J to 3 bases, leaving 6 bases not matched to a gene.

The chain combines TRBV27 with TRBJ2-5; 9 positions match TRBD2. CDR1 and CDR2 (germline): MNHEY, SMNVEV (reference sequence). V dropped 0 bases and J dropped 0; count of bases not matched to a gene: 11. The CDR3 contains 19 residues. CDR3 sequence reads: CASSLSGWLAGRDQETQYF. The DNA of the CDR3 is TGTGCCAGCAGTTTATCCGGTTGGCTAGCGGGAAGGGACCAAGAGACCCAGTACTTC.

The CDR3 DNA follows: TGTGCCAGCAGTGCCCCCGGTAGGAGGCAGTACTTC. Translated, it gives CASSAPGRRQYF. The chain joins TRBV28 to TRBJ2-7; the D is unclear. V was cut by 5 bases and J by 9 bases, with 14 bases left in between. CDR1 and CDR2 (germline): MDHEN, SYDVKM. The CDR3 runs 12 residues.

V usage is TRBV10-3 and J usage is TRBJ1-1; 9 bases fit TRBD1. Trimming removed 7 bases from V and 2 bases from J; junction bases left unmatched: 5. CDR1 ENHRY and CDR2 SYGVKD come from the germline V gene. The CDR3 length is 14 residues. The CDR3 nucleotides are TGTGCCATCACCGAGGACAGGGGAAACACTGAAGCTTTCTTT. The encoded protein is CAITEDRGNTEAFF.

This chain links TRBV5-4 with TRBJ1-4; D unclear. The CDR3 has 13 residues. The germline CDR1 and CDR2 sequences are SGHNT and YYREEE (reference sequence). Between the trimmed V and J ends, which lost 0 bases and 7 bases, there was a span of 7 bases. The CDR3 sequence is CASSLADSEKLFF. The CDR3 region has the DNA TGTGCCAGCAGCTTGGCGGATTCTGAAAAACTGTTTTTT.

V and J are TRBV7-3 and TRBJ2-3; possibly TRBD2 for D (6 bases). Germline CDR1 is SGHTA and CDR2 is FQGTGA. The CDR3 covers 16 residues. Trimming took 5 bases from V and 9 from J, leaving 24 bases between them. The CDR3: CASSVGGAGIYETQYF. The CDR3 region has the DNA TGTGCCAGCAGCGTAGGAGGGGCAGGGATATACGAAACGCAGTATTTT.

On this clone itself: Mismatch with germline at one junction end may stem from a read error. The CDR3 reads CAWSSTSGSEIF. Written as DNA, the CDR3 is TGTGCCTGGAGTTCGACTAGCGGGAGCGAAATCTTC. The V and J genes are TRBV30 and TRBJ2-1, with TRBD2 matching 12 bases. The germline CDR1 and CDR2 sequences are GTSNPN and SVGIG (reference sequence). The CDR3 consists of 12 residues.

This chain uses TRBV4-1 with TRBJ2-2; D is tentatively TRBD1 or TRBD2 (6 bases each). The CDR3 spans 15 residues. CDR1 and CDR2 (germline): MGHRA, YSYEKL. Trimming left V 2 bases short and J 5 bases short, with 12 bases between. The CDR3 DNA sequence: TGCGCCAGCAGCCAACTGGGGGCGGGGACCGGGGAGCTGTTTTTT. This gives the protein CASSQLGAGTGELFF.

The chain carries TRBV2 and TRBJ1-2; 9 nucleotides align to TRBD1. Per germline, CDR1 SNHLY and CDR2 FYNNEI. The V segment lost 2 bases and the J segment 6 bases; nucleotides outside the gene matches: 7. The CDR3 extends over 15 amino acids. CDR3 nucleotides: TGTGCCAGCAGTGAATTGTGGACAGGGGAGGATGGCTACACCTTC. Translation gives CASSELWTGEDGYTF.

The chain carries TRBV7-9 and TRBJ1-5, with 10 bases matching TRBD1. Germline CDR1 is SEHNR and CDR2 is FQNEAQ (reference sequence). The CDR3 sequence is 16 residues long. The V and J ends lost 2 bases and 6 bases, in that order; junction bases with no gene match: 7. The CDR3, as DNA: TGTGCCAGCAGCTTAACCGACAGGGGGCTCGGTCAGCCCCAGCATTTT. Protein sequence: CASSLTDRGLGQPQHF.

The gene calls are TRBV5-5 and TRBJ2-3; TRBD1 matches 7 bases. The junction had 2 bases not matched to a gene; V was cut back by 4 bases and J by 0 bases. Germline V lookup: CDR1 SGHKS, CDR2 YYEKEE (reference sequence). There are 14 residues in the CDR3. In DNA, the CDR3 is TGTGCCAGCAGCCCGGGACAGAGCACAGATACGCAGTATTTT. As protein: CASSPGQSTDTQYF.

This rearrangement joins TRBV4-1 to TRBJ1-5; 7 bases map to TRBD1. Trimming cost V 0 bases and J 5 bases; bases outside gene matches: 13. CDR1 is MGHRA and CDR2 is YSYEKL in the germline V gene. The CDR3 length is 18 residues. The CDR3 DNA reads TGCGCCAGCAGCCAAGAGCCATTAATACAGGGGTATGATCAGCCCCAGCATTTT. This codes for CASSQEPLIQGYDQPQHF.

The CDR3 loop is CASSFQGAYSPLHF. Here the CDR3 DNA reads TGTGCCAGCAGTTTTCAGGGGGCTTATTCACCCCTCCACTTT. The V and J genes are TRBV28 and TRBJ1-6; 8 bases agree with TRBD1. CDR1 is MDHEN, CDR2 SYDVKM, per germline. Unmatched junction bases numbered 3, after V lost 3 bases and J lost 8 bases. CDR3 length equals 14 residues.

CDR3 bases: TGTGCCAGCAGACCGGGACCTACCCCCTCGGATACGCAGTATTTT. Its translation is CASRPGPTPSDTQYF. This rearrangement joins TRBV28 to TRBJ2-3; D may be TRBD1 or TRBD2 (5 bases each). CDR1 and CDR2 (germline): MDHEN, SYDVKM. The CDR3 has 15 amino acids. The V end was cut by 6 bases, the J end by 6 bases, with 19 bases between.